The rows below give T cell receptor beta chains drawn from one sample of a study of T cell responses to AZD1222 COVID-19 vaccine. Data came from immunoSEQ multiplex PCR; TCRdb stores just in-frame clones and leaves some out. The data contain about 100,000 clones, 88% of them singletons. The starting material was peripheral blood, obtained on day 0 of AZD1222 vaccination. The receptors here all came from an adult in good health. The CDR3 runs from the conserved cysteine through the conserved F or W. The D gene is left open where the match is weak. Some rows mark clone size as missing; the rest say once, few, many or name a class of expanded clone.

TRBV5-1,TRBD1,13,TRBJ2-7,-,TGCGCCAGCAGCTCAGGGGGTTGGAATGAGCAGTACTTC,CASSSGGWNEQYF
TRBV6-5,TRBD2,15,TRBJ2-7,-,TGTGCCAGCAGTTACTGGGGACTAGCGGTGACCGAGCAGTACTTC,CASSYWGLAVTEQYF
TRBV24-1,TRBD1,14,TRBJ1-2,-,TGTGCCACCAGTGATTCCCCGGGACAGAGCCATTACACCTTC,CATSDSPGQSHYTF
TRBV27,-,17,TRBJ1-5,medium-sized,TGTGCCAGCAGTTTGAGGGCCTCCCCTTTGAGCAATCAGCCCCAGCATTTT,CASSLRASPLSNQPQHF
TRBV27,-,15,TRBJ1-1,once,TGTGCCAGCAGTTTAGCGCTAGGCCTGAACACTGAAGCTTTCTTT,CASSLALGLNTEAFF
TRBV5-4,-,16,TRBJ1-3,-,TGTGCCAGCAGCGAGGGGATACACAGCTCTGGAAACACCATATATTTT,CASSEGIHSSGNTIYF
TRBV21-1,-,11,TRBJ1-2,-,TGTGCCAGCAGTGACGACTATGGCTACACCTTC,CASSDDYGYTF
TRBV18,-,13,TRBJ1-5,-,TGTGCCAGCTCCCTCGGGACGGAACAGCCCCAGCATTTT,CASSLGTEQPQHF
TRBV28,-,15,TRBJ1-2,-,TGTGCCAGCAGCCCTTGGCGAGGGGACGGTGACGGCTACACCTTC,CASSPWRGDGDGYTF
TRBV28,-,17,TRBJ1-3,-,TGTGCCAGCAGTCCTATCCAGGGGCCTAGCTCTGGAAACACCATATATTTT,CASSPIQGPSSGNTIYF
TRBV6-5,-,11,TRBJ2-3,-,TGTGCCAGCAAAGTCGCAGATACGCAGTATTTT,CASKVADTQYF
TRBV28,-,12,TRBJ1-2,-,TGTGCCAGCAGTTTTAGAGGTTATGGCTACACCTTC,CASSFRGYGYTF
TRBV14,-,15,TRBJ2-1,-,TGTGCCAGCAGCCGATGGGGACCCGGGTACAATGAGCAGTTCTTC,CASSRWGPGYNEQFF
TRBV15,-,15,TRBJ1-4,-,TGTGCCACCAGCAGAGACGGGCAGGGTTATGAAAAACTGTTTTTT,CATSRDGQGYEKLFF
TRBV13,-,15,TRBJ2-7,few,TGTGCCAGCAGCTTACCGGCAGGAAGTACCTACGAGCAGTACTTC,CASSLPAGSTYEQYF
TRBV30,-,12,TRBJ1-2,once,TGTGCCTGGGCGGAGCGCAACTATGGCTACACCTTC,CAWAERNYGYTF
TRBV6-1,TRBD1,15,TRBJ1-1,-,TGTGCCAGCAGTGAAAAGACAGGGAGGGACACTGAAGCTTTCTTT,CASSEKTGRDTEAFF
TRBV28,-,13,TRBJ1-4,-,TGTGCCAGCAGTTTTATCGGGCATGAAAAACTGTTTTTT,CASSFIGHEKLFF
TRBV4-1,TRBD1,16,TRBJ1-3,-,TGCGCCAGCAGCCAAGTGCAAACAGGGGTTGGAAACACCATATATTTT,CASSQVQTGVGNTIYF
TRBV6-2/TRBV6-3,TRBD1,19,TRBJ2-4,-,TGTGCCAGCAGTTACGGGAAGACAGGGGAATACGGTACCAAAAACATTCAGTACTTC,CASSYGKTGEYGTKNIQYF
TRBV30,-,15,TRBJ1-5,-,TGTGCCTGGAGTACAGGGCAGGGGTTACGACAGCCCCAGCATTTT,CAWSTGQGLRQPQHF
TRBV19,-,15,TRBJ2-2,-,TGTGCCAGTACCGCTATTAGCAGAAACACCGGGGAGCTGTTTTTT,CASTAISRNTGELFF
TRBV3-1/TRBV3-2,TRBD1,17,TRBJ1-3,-,TGTGCCAGCAGCCAAGATAGGAACAGGGGGCGCGAAAACACCATATATTTT,CASSQDRNRGRENTIYF
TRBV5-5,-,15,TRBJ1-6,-,TGTGCCAGCAGCTACTCGACAGGAGATAATTCACCCCTCCACTTT,CASSYSTGDNSPLHF
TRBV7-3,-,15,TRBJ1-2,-,TGTGCCAGCAGCAGCCTCTGGGAGGATGGCTATGGCTACACCTTC,CASSSLWEDGYGYTF
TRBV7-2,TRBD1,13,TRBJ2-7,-,TGTGCCAGCAGCTTCAACAGGGGATACGAGCAGTACTTC,CASSFNRGYEQYF
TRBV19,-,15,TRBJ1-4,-,TGTGCCAGTCTGCAAGGGGGGGCCACTAATGAAAAACTGTTTTTT,CASLQGGATNEKLFF
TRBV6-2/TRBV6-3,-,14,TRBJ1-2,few,TGTGCCAGCAGTTACGCGGGGGTCGGCTATGGCTACACCTTC,CASSYAGVGYGYTF
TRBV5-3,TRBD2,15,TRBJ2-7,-,TGTGCCAGAAGCTTGGAACTAGCGGGGACTTACGAGCAGTACTTC,CARSLELAGTYEQYF
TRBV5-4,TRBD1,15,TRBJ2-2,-,TGTGCCAGCAGCTTGGATAAGGGGGCAGACGGGGAGCTGTTTTTT,CASSLDKGADGELFF
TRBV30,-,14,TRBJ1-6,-,TGTGCCTGGGGAAAGAACTCCTATAATTCACCCCTCCACTTT,CAWGKNSYNSPLHF
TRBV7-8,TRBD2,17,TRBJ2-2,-,TGTGCCAGCAGCTTAGTCGAAGCGGGAGCCTCTACCGGGGAGCTGCTTTTT,CASSLVEAGASTGELLF
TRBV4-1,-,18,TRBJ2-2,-,TGCGCCAGCAGCCAAGATCTTGCTTATGGCGCGAACACCGGGGAGCTGTTTTTT,CASSQDLAYGANTGELFF
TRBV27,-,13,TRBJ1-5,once,TGTGCCAGCAGTCCCACCCGGGACCGTCCCCAGCATTTT,CASSPTRDRPQHF
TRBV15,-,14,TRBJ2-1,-,TGTGCCACCAGCAGAGATGAGGGTTCCAATGAGCAGTTCTTC,CATSRDEGSNEQFF
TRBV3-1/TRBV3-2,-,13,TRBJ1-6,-,TGTGCCAGCAGCTCTCAGGATAATTCACCCCTCCACTTT,CASSSQDNSPLHF
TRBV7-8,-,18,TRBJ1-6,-,TGTGCCAGCAGCTTAGACACGGCAGGGAGCTCCTATAATTCACCCCTCCACTTT,CASSLDTAGSSYNSPLHF
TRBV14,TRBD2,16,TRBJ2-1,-,TGTGCCAGCAGTAGCTATGGGACTAGCGGGAGGGCTGAGCAGTTCTTC,CASSSYGTSGRAEQFF
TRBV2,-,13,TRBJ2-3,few,TGTGCCAGCAGTGAATCCCTTTATGGTACGCAGTATTTT,CASSESLYGTQYF
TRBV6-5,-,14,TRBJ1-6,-,TGTGCCAGCAGGCCGGGCTCATCCTATTCACCCCTCCACTTT,CASRPGSSYSPLHF
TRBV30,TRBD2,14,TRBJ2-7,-,TGTGCCTGGGGGCGGGCTAGCGGAAATAACGAGCAGTACTTC,CAWGRASGNNEQYF
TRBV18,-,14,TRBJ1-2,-,TGTGCCAGCTCAGCCCTCGCTGGAAACTATGGCTACACCTTC,CASSALAGNYGYTF
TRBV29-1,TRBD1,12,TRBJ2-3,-,TGCAGCGTTGAAGAAGGGGGCAATACGCAGTATTTT,CSVEEGGNTQYF
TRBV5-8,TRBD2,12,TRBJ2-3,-,TGTGCCAGCAGCCCCACTAGCGCGACGCAGTATTTT,CASSPTSATQYF
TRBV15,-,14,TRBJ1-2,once,TGTGCCACCAGCAGAGATGATGGGATCGATGGCTACACCTTC,CATSRDDGIDGYTF
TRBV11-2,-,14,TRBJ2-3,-,TGTGCCAGCAGCCCCCAGGGTGGGGAAGATACGCAGTATTTT,CASSPQGGEDTQYF
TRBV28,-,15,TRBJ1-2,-,TGTGCCAGCAGTTTTTCTGGTGGGATTAGCTATGGCTACACCTTC,CASSFSGGISYGYTF
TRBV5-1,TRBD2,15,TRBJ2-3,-,TGCGCCAGCAGCTCGGGACTAGCGGGCACAGATACGCAGTATTTT,CASSSGLAGTDTQYF